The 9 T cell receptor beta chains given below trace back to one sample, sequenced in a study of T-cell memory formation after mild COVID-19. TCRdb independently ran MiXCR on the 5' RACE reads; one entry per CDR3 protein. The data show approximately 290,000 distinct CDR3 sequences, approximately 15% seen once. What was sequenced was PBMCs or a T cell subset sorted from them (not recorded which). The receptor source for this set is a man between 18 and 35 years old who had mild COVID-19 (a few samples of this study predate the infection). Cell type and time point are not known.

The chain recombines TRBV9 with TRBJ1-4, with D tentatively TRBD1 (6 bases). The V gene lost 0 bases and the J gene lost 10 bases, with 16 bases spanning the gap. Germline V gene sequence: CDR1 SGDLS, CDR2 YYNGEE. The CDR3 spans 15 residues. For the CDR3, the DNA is TGTGCCAGCAGCGTAGCCACAGGGCCCCAAGGAAAACTGTTTTTT. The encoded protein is CASSVATGPQGKLFF.

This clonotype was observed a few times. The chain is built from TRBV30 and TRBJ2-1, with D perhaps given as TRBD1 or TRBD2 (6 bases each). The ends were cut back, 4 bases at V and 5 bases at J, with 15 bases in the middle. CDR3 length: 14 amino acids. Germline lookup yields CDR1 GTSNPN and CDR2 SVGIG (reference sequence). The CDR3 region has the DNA TGTGCCTGGAACGGGGGCCAAGTTAACAATGAGCAGTTCTTC. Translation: CAWNGGQVNNEQFF.

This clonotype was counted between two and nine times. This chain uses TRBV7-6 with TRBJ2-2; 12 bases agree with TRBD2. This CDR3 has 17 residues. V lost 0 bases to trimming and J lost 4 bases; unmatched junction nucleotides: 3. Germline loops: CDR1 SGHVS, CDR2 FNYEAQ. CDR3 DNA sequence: TGTGCCAGCAGCTTAGCTCGACTAGCGGGGGCCACCGGGGAGCTGTTTTTT. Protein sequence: CASSLARLAGATGELFF.

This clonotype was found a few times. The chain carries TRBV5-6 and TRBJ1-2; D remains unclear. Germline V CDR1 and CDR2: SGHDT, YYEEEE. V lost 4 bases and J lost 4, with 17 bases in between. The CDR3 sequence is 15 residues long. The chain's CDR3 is CASSPEGSFGYGYTF. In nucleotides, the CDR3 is TGTGCCAGCAGCCCAGAAGGGAGTTTCGGCTATGGCTACACCTTC. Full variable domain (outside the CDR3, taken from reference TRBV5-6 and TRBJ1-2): DAGVTQSPTHLIKTRGQQVTLRCSPKSGHDTVSWYQQALGQGPQFIFQYYEEEERQRGNFPDRFSGHQFPNYSSELNVNALLLGDSALYLCASSPEGSFGYGYTFGSGTRLTVV.

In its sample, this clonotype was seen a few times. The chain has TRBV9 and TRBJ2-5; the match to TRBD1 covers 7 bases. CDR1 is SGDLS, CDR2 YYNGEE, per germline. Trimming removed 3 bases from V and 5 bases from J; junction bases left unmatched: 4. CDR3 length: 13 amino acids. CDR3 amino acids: CASSGGQWETQYF. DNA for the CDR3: TGTGCCAGCAGCGGGGGACAGTGGGAGACCCAGTACTTC. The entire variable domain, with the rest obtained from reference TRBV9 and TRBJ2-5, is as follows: DSGVTQTPKHLITATGQRVTLRCSPRSGDLSVYWYQQSLDQGLQFLIQYYNGEERAKGNILERFSAQQFPDLHSELNLSSLELGDSALYFCASSGGQWETQYFGPGTRLLVL.

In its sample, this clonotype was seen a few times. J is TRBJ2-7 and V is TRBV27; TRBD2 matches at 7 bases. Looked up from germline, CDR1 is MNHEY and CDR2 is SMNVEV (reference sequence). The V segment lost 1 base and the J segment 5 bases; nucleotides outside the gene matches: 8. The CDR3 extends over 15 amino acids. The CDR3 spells CASSLWGGSFDEQYF. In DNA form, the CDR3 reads TGTGCCAGCAGTTTATGGGGGGGTTCCTTTGACGAGCAGTACTTC.

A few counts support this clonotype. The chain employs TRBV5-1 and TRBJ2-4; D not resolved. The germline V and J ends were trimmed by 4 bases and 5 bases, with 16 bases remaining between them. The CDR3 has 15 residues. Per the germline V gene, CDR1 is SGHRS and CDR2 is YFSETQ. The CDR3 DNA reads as TGCGCCAGCAGCGCCGACCCGAGTGGCCAAAACATTCAGTACTTC. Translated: CASSADPSGQNIQYF.

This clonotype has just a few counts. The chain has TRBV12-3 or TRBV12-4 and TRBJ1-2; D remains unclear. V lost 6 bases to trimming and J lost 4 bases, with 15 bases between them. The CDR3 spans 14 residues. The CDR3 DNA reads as TGTGCCAGCAGATCCCGAGGTCACGGCTATGGCTACACCTTC. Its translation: CASRSRGHGYGYTF.

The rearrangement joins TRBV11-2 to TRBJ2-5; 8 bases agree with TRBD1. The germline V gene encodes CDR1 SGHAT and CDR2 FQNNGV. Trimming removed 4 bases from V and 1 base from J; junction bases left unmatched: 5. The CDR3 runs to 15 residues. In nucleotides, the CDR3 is TGTGCCAGCAGCTCCACCGACAGGGGCCAAGAGACCCAGTACTTC. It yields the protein CASSSTDRGQETQYF.